The subject of this entry is one T cell receptor (beta chain). This CDR3 has 15 amino acids. Trimming cost V 5 bases and J 3 bases, with 13 bases left between them. Germline values: CDR1 SGHAT, CDR2 FQNNGV. The source of the sample is a study of control samples from healthy donors and cancer patients. Sequencing used immunoSEQ multiplex PCR; TCRdb keeps in-frame clones, though not all of them. The top ten hold roughly 2.5% of the sample, which has about 120,000 clones, over 85% seen once. This chain links TRBV11-2 with TRBJ2-2; D is undetermined. The specimen sequenced was blood. This sequence originates from a young man in good health. The CDR3 DNA follows: TGTGCCAGCAGCCGTCCTGGTGGGCACACCGGGGAGCTGTTTTTT. It yields the protein CASSRPGGHTGELFF.